This T cell receptor (beta chain) was found in a study of spatial heterogeneity in lung cancer. One entry per CDR3 protein, called by TCRdb with MiXCR from the 5' RACE reads. The repertoire holds 95,000 to 120,000 distinct CDR3 sequences, with roughly a tenth as singletons. This clonotype was counted many times. The sample's time point: blood at routine non-recurrence follow-up after resection. Trimming removed 1 base from V and 0 bases from J, with 7 bases in between. Germline V gene sequence: CDR1 SGHTA, CDR2 FQGNSA. The CDR3 consists of 15 residues. Sample: PBMCs, taken at follow-up. The origin of this receptor is a female donor with early-stage non-small cell lung cancer. The chain couples TRBV7-2 to TRBJ1-3; maybe TRBD1 (5 bases). The CDR3 nucleotides are TGTGCCAGCAGCTTAGACAGGAGCTCTGGAAACACCATATATTTT. Protein product: CASSLDRSSGNTIYF.